Listed below are T cell receptor beta chains from one sample, sequenced in a study of T cell responses to AZD1222 COVID-19 vaccine. Assay used: immunoSEQ multiplex PCR; TCRdb lists only in-frame clones, some missing. The repertoire holds under 200,000 clones, with 92% as singletons. The material sequenced was peripheral blood, taken 28 days after the second AZD1222 dose. All receptors derive from an adult who received the AZD1222 COVID-19 vaccine. Each CDR3 is given with its conserved first and last residue. A D gene is named only where the DNA matches it firmly. Clone size is stated in some rows and not others, as once, few, many or a class when expanded.

V	size	D	J	CDR3	DNA
TRBV7-9	NA	TRBD1	TRBJ2-1	CASSPWTGDNEQFF	TGTGCCAGCAGCCCCTGGACAGGAGACAATGAGCAGTTCTTC
TRBV6-6	NA	NA	TRBJ1-2	CASSPMIGPLRDGYTF	TGTGCCAGCAGTCCCATGATCGGGCCACTTCGGGATGGCTACACCTTC
TRBV6-1	once	TRBD1	TRBJ2-3	CASRNPGQGDTQYF	TGTGCCAGCAGGAACCCGGGACAGGGAGATACGCAGTATTTT
TRBV27	once	TRBD1	TRBJ1-1	CASSGDRERTEAFF	TGTGCCAGCAGTGGAGACAGGGAGCGCACTGAAGCTTTCTTT
TRBV28	once	TRBD1	TRBJ1-1	CASSLSQSIYRGNTEAFF	TGTGCCAGCAGTTTATCCCAATCGATATACAGGGGAAACACTGAAGCTTTCTTT
TRBV7-9	NA	TRBD2	TRBJ2-5	CASSLPTLGLAGRRETQYF	TGTGCCAGCAGCCTACCCACCTTAGGGCTAGCGGGAAGGAGGGAGACCCAGTACTTC
TRBV10-3	NA	NA	TRBJ1-6	CAISELGADRNSPLHF	TGTGCCATCAGTGAGTTGGGGGCAGATCGTAATTCACCCCTCCACTTT
TRBV27	NA	NA	TRBJ1-5	CASGVANQPQHF	TGTGCCAGCGGGGTAGCCAATCAGCCCCAGCATTTT
TRBV29-1	NA	TRBD2	TRBJ2-1	CSVVVVSGGPSSYNEQFF	TGCAGCGTTGTAGTTGTTAGCGGGGGTCCTAGCTCCTACAATGAGCAGTTCTTC
TRBV4-1	NA	TRBD1	TRBJ1-5	CASSSRDRVQPQHF	TGCGCCAGCAGCTCCCGGGACAGGGTCCAGCCCCAGCATTTT
TRBV19	NA	NA	TRBJ1-1	CASSSGDNTEAFF	TGTGCCAGTAGCTCCGGGGATAACACTGAAGCTTTCTTT
TRBV28	NA	NA	TRBJ1-2	CASRTGGRGGYTF	TGTGCCAGCAGAACGGGTGGCAGAGGGGGCTACACCTTC
TRBV5-4	NA	TRBD1	TRBJ1-1	CASSSQGDTEAFF	TGTGCCAGCAGTTCGCAGGGGGACACTGAAGCTTTCTTT
TRBV29-1	NA	NA	TRBJ1-2	CSANSYGYTF	TGCAGCGCCAACAGCTATGGCTACACCTTC
TRBV3-1/TRBV3-2	NA	NA	TRBJ2-7	CASSQVTAPTNEQYF	TGTGCCAGCAGCCAAGTGACAGCGCCGACCAACGAGCAGTACTTC
TRBV15	once	NA	TRBJ1-5	CATSKRTGTREPQHF	TGTGCCACCAGCAAAAGGACGGGGACGCGGGAGCCCCAGCATTTT
TRBV6-5	NA	NA	TRBJ2-7	CASSYSSGAYEQYF	TGTGCCAGCAGTTACTCGAGTGGGGCCTACGAGCAGTACTTC
TRBV28	NA	TRBD2	TRBJ2-2	CASSLGLAGPNTGELFF	TGTGCCAGCAGTCTCGGACTAGCGGGTCCGAACACCGGGGAGCTGTTTTTT
TRBV4-3	NA	NA	TRBJ1-1	CASSQAGLFREAFF	TGCGCCAGCAGCCAAGCCGGGTTATTTCGAGAAGCTTTCTTT
TRBV5-1	NA	TRBD2	TRBJ2-1	CASSLVGTSGEQFF	TGCGCCAGCAGCTTGGTCGGGACTAGCGGTGAGCAGTTCTTC
TRBV5-1	NA	NA	TRBJ2-1	CASSLAGSINEQFF	TGCGCCAGCAGCTTGGCCGGGAGTATAAATGAGCAGTTCTTC
TRBV29-1	NA	TRBD1	TRBJ1-1	CSVGGDRHNTEAFF	TGCAGCGTGGGGGGGGACAGGCATAACACTGAAGCTTTCTTT
TRBV7-3	NA	TRBD2	TRBJ2-3	CASSAGGTADTQYF	TGTGCCAGCAGCGCGGGGGGGACTGCAGATACGCAGTATTTT
TRBV20-1	NA	NA	TRBJ2-3	CSATLEGQYF	TGCAGTGCTACACTGGAGGGGCAGTATTTT
TRBV9	NA	NA	TRBJ1-1	CASSAGGVLNTEAFF	TGTGCCAGCAGCGCGGGAGGAGTACTGAACACTGAAGCTTTCTTT
TRBV28	NA	NA	TRBJ2-5	CASISDSWVAGETQYF	TGTGCCAGCATTTCGGACTCGTGGGTGGCGGGGGAGACCCAGTACTTC
TRBV28	NA	TRBD2	TRBJ2-2	CASSLAGHTGELFF	TGTGCCAGCAGTCTAGCGGGCCACACCGGGGAGCTGTTTTTT
TRBV20-1	NA	NA	TRBJ1-1	CSAEGDGEAFF	TGCAGTGCTGAGGGGGACGGTGAAGCTTTCTTT
TRBV30	NA	NA	TRBJ1-2	CAWSVDTVHGYTF	TGTGCCTGGAGTGTAGACACCGTCCATGGCTACACCTTC
TRBV2	NA	NA	TRBJ1-2	CASSLLTGAYGYTF	TGTGCCAGCAGCCTACTTACGGGGGCATATGGCTACACCTTC
TRBV7-8	NA	NA	TRBJ2-1	CASSLVPATSGRSYNEQFF	TGTGCCAGCAGCTTAGTTCCAGCTACCTCCGGCCGCTCCTACAATGAGCAGTTCTTC
TRBV5-1	NA	TRBD2	TRBJ2-4	CASSLAGTSRWRSKNIQYF	TGCGCCAGCAGCTTGGCCGGGACTAGTAGGTGGCGGTCCAAAAACATTCAGTACTTC
TRBV7-6	NA	NA	TRBJ1-1	CASSLAHMGGTEAFF	TGTGCCAGCAGCTTAGCGCATATGGGGGGCACTGAAGCTTTCTTT
TRBV6-2/TRBV6-3	few	NA	TRBJ1-1	CASSYGKGLFTEAFF	TGTGCCAGCAGTTACGGGAAGGGACTATTCACTGAAGCTTTCTTT
TRBV5-5	NA	NA	TRBJ2-7	CASSLTSSYEQYF	TGTGCCAGCAGCTTGACTAGCTCCTACGAGCAGTACTTC
TRBV9	NA	TRBD2	TRBJ2-5	CASSPGTSGGETQYF	TGTGCCAGCAGCCCCGGGACTAGCGGGGGGGAGACCCAGTACTTC
TRBV7-3	once	NA	TRBJ2-2	CASSRETGELFF	TGTGCCAGCAGCCGGGAGACCGGGGAGCTGTTTTTT
TRBV7-9	NA	NA	TRBJ2-1	CASSPGGSVDEQFF	TGTGCCAGCAGTCCAGGCGGCTCGGTGGATGAGCAGTTCTTC
TRBV27	once	NA	TRBJ1-1	CATQGRDGRNGEAFF	TGTGCCACCCAGGGACGGGACGGGAGGAATGGTGAAGCTTTCTTT
TRBV27	once	NA	TRBJ1-2	CASRGVLYGYTF	TGTGCCAGCCGGGGGGTCTTGTATGGCTACACCTTC
TRBV6-6	once	NA	TRBJ2-5	CASSYGLTQYF	TGTGCCAGCAGTTACGGGCTCACCCAGTACTTC
TRBV29-1	NA	TRBD1	TRBJ1-2	CSVTPGQGAHGYTF	TGCAGTGTAACCCCGGGACAGGGGGCGCATGGCTACACCTTC
TRBV5-4	NA	TRBD2	TRBJ2-7	CASSSGEMGGTYEQYF	TGTGCCAGCAGCTCCGGTGAGATGGGGGGGACCTACGAGCAGTACTTC
TRBV2	NA	NA	TRBJ2-5	CASSLGAGQETQYF	TGTGCCAGCAGTTTAGGGGCAGGGCAAGAGACCCAGTACTTC
TRBV11-2	NA	TRBD1	TRBJ1-1	CASSLAGQVNTEAFF	TGTGCCAGCAGCTTGGCCGGACAGGTTAACACTGAAGCTTTCTTT
TRBV5-1	NA	TRBD2	TRBJ2-3	CASSTGLATDTQYF	TGCGCCAGCAGCACCGGACTAGCGACAGATACGCAGTATTTT
TRBV5-1	NA	TRBD2	TRBJ2-5	CASSQGLVETQYF	TGCGCCAGCAGCCAAGGACTAGTGGAGACCCAGTACTTC
TRBV3-1/TRBV3-2	NA	TRBD1	TRBJ1-2	CASSRQGDGYTF	TGTGCCAGCAGTCGACAGGGAGATGGCTACACCTTC
TRBV28	NA	TRBD2	TRBJ2-1	CASSLRVAGVSEQFF	TGTGCCAGCAGTTTGCGGGTAGCGGGAGTCTCCGAGCAGTTCTTC
TRBV7-2	NA	TRBD2	TRBJ2-7	CASSFTSGSSYEQYF	TGTGCCAGCAGCTTCACTAGCGGGTCCTCCTACGAGCAGTACTTC
TRBV21-1	NA	NA	TRBJ2-7	CASSNEEFYEQYF	TGTGCCAGCAGCAACGAGGAGTTCTACGAGCAGTACTTC
TRBV5-1	NA	TRBD2	TRBJ2-3	CASSLDAGGPGDTQYF	TGCGCCAGCAGCTTGGATGCGGGGGGGCCGGGAGATACGCAGTATTTT
TRBV30	NA	NA	TRBJ1-2	CAWTQGTASGYTF	TGTGCCTGGACACAGGGTACGGCTTCTGGCTACACCTTC
TRBV5-8	NA	NA	TRBJ2-2	CASSARVTTGELFF	TGTGCCAGCAGCGCCAGGGTCACCACCGGGGAGCTGTTTTTT
TRBV2	NA	TRBD1	TRBJ1-2	CASNGQALNYGYTF	TGTGCCAGCAACGGACAGGCCTTGAACTATGGCTACACCTTC
TRBV6-2/TRBV6-3	NA	NA	TRBJ1-1	CASSQQGNTEAFF	TGTGCCAGCAGTCAACAGGGGAACACTGAAGCTTTCTTT
TRBV6-5	NA	TRBD1	TRBJ1-1	CASSSGQANTEAFF	TGTGCCAGCAGTTCCGGACAGGCGAACACTGAAGCTTTCTTT
TRBV18	NA	TRBD1	TRBJ2-7	CASSPPLLDRGSYEQYF	TGTGCCAGCTCACCACCGTTACTGGACAGGGGGTCCTACGAGCAGTACTTC
TRBV7-8	NA	TRBD1	TRBJ1-2	CASSLMTGSNYGYTF	TGTGCCAGCAGTTTAATGACAGGGAGCAACTATGGCTACACCTTC